This is a list of T cell receptor beta chains from one sample in a study of T cell repertoires in cytomegalovirus infection. TCRdb used MiXCR to reprocess the reads, holding one entry per CDR3 protein. In the table there are some 200,000 distinct CDR3 sequences, 8.5% to 10% of which are singletons. The sequenced material came from PBMCs. Source of these receptors: a human donor in good health (CMV status not recorded). Some clones in this sample may be carry-over from other donors' samples. Both conserved end residues are part of each CDR3. The D gene is left open where the match is weak. A clone size is listed for some rows: how often the clone was seen (once, few, many), or a class if it is expanded.

TRBJ2-3,TRBV29-1,NA,NA,TGCAGCGCTGAGGGCGGAGGGTTTGATACGCAGTATTTT,CSAEGGGFDTQYF
TRBJ2-1,TRBV6-2/TRBV6-3,NA,many,TGTGCCAGCAGTCCCGAGACCAATGAGCAGTTCTTC,CASSPETNEQFF
TRBJ2-7,TRBV20-1,TRBD2,NA,TGCAGTGCTAGGGTCAGACTAGCGGGGGGGAACTACGAGCAGTACTTC,CSARVRLAGGNYEQYF
TRBJ1-1,TRBV11-2,TRBD1,many,TGTGCCAGCAGCCCCCAACCACAGGGGACCCCTAGGGGTGAAGCTTTCTTT,CASSPQPQGTPRGEAFF
TRBJ1-1,TRBV5-1,NA,NA,TGCGCCAGCAGCTTGTCCGAAAGGACGGCGAACACTGAAGCTTTCTTT,CASSLSERTANTEAFF
TRBJ1-3,TRBV20-1,TRBD1,NA,TGCAGTGCCGGGGACAGAATCAACTCTGGAAACACCATATATTTT,CSAGDRINSGNTIYF
TRBJ2-7,TRBV11-2,NA,NA,TGTGCCAGCAGCCGGGCTACAGGGTCCTACGAGCAGTACTTC,CASSRATGSYEQYF
TRBJ2-7,TRBV7-2,NA,many,TGTGCCAGCAGCTTAAGACAGACACCTCAGCAGTACTTC,CASSLRQTPQQYF
TRBJ2-7,TRBV14,NA,NA,TGTGCCAGTGGGGAAACCTCCTACGAGCAGTACTTC,CASGETSYEQYF
TRBJ1-1,TRBV7-2,NA,many,TGTGCCAGCACCCAAGGTGGCAAGCCTGAAGCTTTCTTT,CASTQGGKPEAFF
TRBJ2-7,TRBV7-2,NA,many,TGTGCCAGCAGCAACCTCAAGGGACCCTACGAGCAGTACTTC,CASSNLKGPYEQYF
TRBJ1-3,TRBV28,NA,NA,TGTGCCAGCAGTCGTGGGGGTCAGACTGGAAACACCATATATTTT,CASSRGGQTGNTIYF
TRBJ2-7,TRBV28,NA,few,TGTGCCAGCAGCTGGGGGGACGAGCAGTACTTC,CASSWGDEQYF
TRBJ1-5,TRBV2,NA,few,TGTGCCAGCAGTGGACAGTACAATCAGCCCCAGCATTTT,CASSGQYNQPQHF
TRBJ2-2,TRBV19,NA,NA,TGTGCCTCTGGTAGGGTGATCGGGGAGCTGTTTTTT,CASGRVIGELFF
TRBJ1-2,TRBV7-2,TRBD1,many,TGTGCCAGCAGCTCCCATTCGGGACAGCAATACTATGGCTACACCTTC,CASSSHSGQQYYGYTF
TRBJ1-1,TRBV7-9,NA,NA,TGTGCCAGCAGCTTAATACCCGCGCAGGAAGCTTTCTTT,CASSLIPAQEAFF
TRBJ2-5,TRBV20-1,TRBD2,NA,TGCAGTGCTGCCCGACTAGCGGGAGAAGAGACCCAGTACTTC,CSAARLAGEETQYF
TRBJ1-4,TRBV9,NA,NA,TGTGCCAGCAGCGCGGGACCGCCCCTTGAAAAACTGTTTTTT,CASSAGPPLEKLFF
TRBJ1-6,TRBV7-2,NA,NA,TGTGCCAGCAGCACCACTAACCGGCAGTGCTTCGGGGATAATTCACCCCTCCACTTT,CASSTTNRQCFGDNSPLHF
TRBJ2-3,TRBV10-2,TRBD2,NA,TGCGCCAGCAGAGACCCGGGACTAGCGGCCGCAGATACGCAGTATTTT,CASRDPGLAAADTQYF
TRBJ2-2,TRBV7-6,TRBD2,many,TGTGCCAGCAGCTTAGCGACTAGCGGGAGTTTTACCGGGGAGCTGTTTTTT,CASSLATSGSFTGELFF
TRBJ2-4,TRBV6-2/TRBV6-3,NA,many,TGTGCCAGCAGAGGCCCCCGCAGTAGCCGTGCCAAAAACATTCAGTACTTC,CASRGPRSSRAKNIQYF
TRBJ1-4,TRBV6-6,NA,few,TGTGCCAGCGCGTCAGGGGTTGCTAATGAAAAACTGTTTTTT,CASASGVANEKLFF
TRBJ2-7,TRBV20-1,NA,NA,TGCAGTGCGGAACAAAACAGGGAGGAGCAGTACTTC,CSAEQNREEQYF
TRBJ2-7,TRBV28,NA,many,TGTGCCAGCAGTACCGTGGTACATACCTACGAGCAGTACTTC,CASSTVVHTYEQYF
TRBJ2-3,TRBV7-2,NA,many,TGTGCCAGCAGCTTAAGGTCCGGCGTTGGTGATTTT,CASSLRSGVGDF
TRBJ1-1,TRBV6-2/TRBV6-3,NA,few,TGTGCCAGCAGTTTCTTCAGGGCGGCTGAAGCTTTCTTT,CASSFFRAAEAFF
TRBJ2-1,TRBV28,TRBD2,many,TGTGCCAGCAGTTCTAGCGGGGGGAAGGCAGGCTACAATGAGCAGTTCTTC,CASSSSGGKAGYNEQFF
TRBJ1-5,TRBV15,NA,NA,TGTGCCACCAGCAGAGATCGAGGGCCCCAGCATTTT,CATSRDRGPQHF
TRBJ1-5,TRBV6-2/TRBV6-3,NA,many,TGTGCCAGCAGTTACCCCGGGGAGGGGTTCAATCAGCCCCAGCATTTT,CASSYPGEGFNQPQHF
TRBJ2-5,TRBV7-7,TRBD2,many,TGTGCTAGCAGCTTAGGTCCGGGAGGGCCCCAGGAGACCCAGTACTTC,CASSLGPGGPQETQYF
TRBJ2-5,TRBV20-1,NA,NA,TGCAGTGCTCCCGAAGGGGGAGAGACCCAGTACTTC,CSAPEGGETQYF
TRBJ1-1,TRBV6-2/TRBV6-3,TRBD1,many,TGTGCCAGCAGTTTTCGAGAACCCTTCGGGACAGGGGGAACTGAAGCTTTCTTT,CASSFREPFGTGGTEAFF
TRBJ2-1,TRBV7-2,TRBD2,NA,TGTGCCAGCAGCTCCGATTTTAGCGGGAATGAGCAGTTCTTC,CASSSDFSGNEQFF
TRBJ2-7,TRBV11-1,NA,NA,TGTGCCAGCACCCGAAGGGCAGGGAACTCCTACGAGCAGTACTTC,CASTRRAGNSYEQYF
TRBJ1-3,TRBV5-5,NA,many,TGTGCCAGCAACTCGAAGACAGTCTCTGGAAACACCATATATTTT,CASNSKTVSGNTIYF
TRBJ2-4,TRBV7-9,TRBD2,many,TGTGCCAGCAGTCCGGGGGGGTTCAAAAACATTCAGTACTTC,CASSPGGFKNIQYF
TRBJ1-1,TRBV30,NA,NA,TGTGCCTGGGGACAGATGGTGAACACTGAAGCTTTCTTT,CAWGQMVNTEAFF
TRBJ2-7,TRBV7-6,TRBD1,NA,TGTGCCAGCAGCCCTCAACCGGGGGGACAGGGGAACGAGCAGTACTTC,CASSPQPGGQGNEQYF
TRBJ2-7,TRBV12-5,TRBD1,many,TGTGCTAGTGGTTCCGGGACAGGGCCCGAGCAGTACTTC,CASGSGTGPEQYF
TRBJ1-5,TRBV7-2,TRBD1,many,TGTGCCAGCAGCGATCCAGGGGGTCAGCCCCAGCATTTT,CASSDPGGQPQHF
TRBJ2-1,TRBV7-2,NA,many,TGTGCCAGCAGCGAAACCAGGACCCGCCCAGAGCAGTTCTTC,CASSETRTRPEQFF
TRBJ2-3,TRBV5-4,NA,many,TGTGCCAGCAGCTCGAAATCGGAGAAAGTGGGAGATACGCAGTATTTT,CASSSKSEKVGDTQYF
TRBJ2-1,TRBV5-1,TRBD1,NA,TGCGCCAGCAGCACCGGACAGGGGGTACCGTTCTTC,CASSTGQGVPFF
TRBJ1-2,TRBV12-3/TRBV12-4,NA,many,TGTGCCAGCAGTTTTAACCAGGGAAACTATGGCTACACCTTC,CASSFNQGNYGYTF
TRBJ2-1,TRBV30,TRBD2,many,TGTGCCTGGATGTATCTTAGCGGGGGTATTAATGAGCAGTTCTTC,CAWMYLSGGINEQFF
TRBJ2-5,TRBV19,TRBD2,few,TGTGCCAGTAGTCGGCTGAGGACTAGCGGCCTCCAAGAGACCCAGTACTTC,CASSRLRTSGLQETQYF